Below are 13 T cell receptor beta chains sequenced from a single sample in a study of cytomegalovirus exposure and HLA in healthy donors. PCR employed 60 Vbeta and 13 Jbeta primers. Repertoires were generated with immunoSEQ multiplex PCR, while TCRdb's copy carries only in-frame clones and drops some. The data contain over 110,000 clones, around 82% of them singletons. Sequenced material: PBMCs. The receptors were gathered from a woman between 40 and 55 years old in good health and CMV-seropositive.

This rearrangement joins TRBV7-9 to TRBJ1-1; D unresolved. Germline V gene sequence: CDR1 SEHNR, CDR2 FQNEAQ (reference sequence). The V and J ends lost 2 bases and 3 bases respectively, with 13 bases between them. This CDR3 is 15 amino acids long. The CDR3 bases are TGTGCCAGCAGCTTACCGGAAAGGAGGGACACTGAAGCTTTCTTT. As protein: CASSLPERRDTEAFF.

CDR3: CASSHGGGTGEAFF. The DNA of the CDR3 is TGTGCCAGTTCTCACGGGGGGGGGACGGGAGAAGCTTTCTTT. The rearrangement links TRBV19 to TRBJ1-1; TRBD1 is a possible D gene (5 bases). This CDR3 comprises 14 residues. CDR1 and CDR2 (germline): LNHDA, SQIVND (reference sequence). The V end was cut by 8 bases, the J end by 8 bases, with 21 bases between.

This clone was detected only once. The V gene is TRBV4-1, the J gene TRBJ2-4, with D uncertain. Trimming removed 0 bases from V and 0 bases from J, with 12 bases in between. The CDR3 is made up of 17 amino acids. Germline V gene lookup returns CDR1 MGHRA and CDR2 YSYEKL. CDR3 sequence: CASSQDLDFLAKNIQYF. CDR3 nucleotides: TGCGCCAGCAGCCAAGACCTCGACTTCTTAGCCAAAAACATTCAGTACTTC.

A note on this clone: The sample has other DNA sequences that encode this CDR3 too. This chain links TRBV7-8 with TRBJ2-7, with 8 bases lining up with TRBD1. CDR1 and CDR2 (germline): SGHVS, FQNEAQ. The CDR3 sequence is 14 residues long. The junction had 2 bases not matched to a gene; V was cut back by 2 bases and J by 2 bases. The CDR3 sequence is CASSLRQGTYEQYF. As DNA, the CDR3 is TGTGCCAGCAGCTTACGACAGGGGACCTACGAGCAGTACTTC.

V usage is TRBV6-5 and J usage is TRBJ1-4; maybe TRBD1 (6 bases). This CDR3 spans 14 amino acids. Trimming stripped 6 bases from V and 10 bases from J, with 18 bases between. CDR1 is MNHEY and CDR2 is SVGAGI in the germline V gene. Written as DNA, the CDR3 is TGTGCCAGCAGCCCCCAGGGGAATGGTGGAAAACTGTTTTTT. This encodes CASSPQGNGGKLFF.

CDR3 nucleotides: TGCGCCAGCAGCTACGCAGGGCAACGGGAGACCCAGTACTTC. Translation: CASSYAGQRETQYF. The rearrangement joins TRBV5-1 to TRBJ2-5; the D gene is possibly TRBD1 (5 bases). The CDR3 sequence is 14 residues long. V was shortened by 3 bases and J by 5 bases, with 14 bases between the two germline ends. The germline V gene has CDR1 SGHRS and CDR2 YFSETQ.

The J gene is TRBJ1-6, the V gene TRBV12-2; the table's D call, TRBD1, has no DNA check behind it. TRBV12-2 is a pseudogene. This CDR3 region has 18 residues. For the CDR3, the DNA is TGTGCAAGTCGCTCAGAAAGTCGTTCAGGGAAGGGTAATTCACCCCTCCACTTT. As protein: CASRSESRSGKGNSPLHF.

The gene calls are TRBV7-2 and TRBJ1-2; D perhaps matches TRBD1 (6 bases). V was shortened by 4 bases and J by 4 bases, with 13 bases between the two germline ends. The length of the CDR3 is 14 residues. CDR1 SGHTA and CDR2 FQGNSA come from the germline V gene. Here the CDR3 reads CASSSSRTVYGYTF. In DNA, the CDR3 is TGTGCCAGCAGCTCGTCCAGGACAGTCTATGGCTACACCTTC.

The table lists this clone with a few counts. The V and J genes are TRBV7-9 and TRBJ2-5; possibly TRBD1 or TRBD2 for D (5 bases each). The DNA end is a closer match to TRBJ2-7, so the J assignment may be wrong. The CDR3 runs 11 residues. Germline lookup yields CDR1 SEHNR and CDR2 FQNEAQ (reference sequence). The CDR3 reads CASSRGGEQYF. CDR3 sequence (DNA): TGTGCCAGCAGCCGTGGGGGCGAGCAGTACTTC.

This chain uses TRBV7-2 with TRBJ2-1; D remains ambiguous. Germline CDR1 is SGHTA and CDR2 is FQGNSA. V shed 2 bases and J shed 8 bases, with 4 bases lying between them. This CDR3 comprises 11 residues. CDR3 in DNA: TGTGCCAGCAGCTTATTCTATGAGCAGTTCTTC. Amino acids: CASSLFYEQFF.

This clone was detected only once. The chain links TRBV27 to TRBJ1-2; TRBD1 is a possible D gene (5 bases). This CDR3 has 13 residues. Germline V gives CDR1 MNHEY, CDR2 SMNVEV (reference sequence). The V and J ends lost 6 bases and 4 bases respectively, with 12 bases between them. The CDR3 here is CASRGGTAYGYTF. The DNA for the CDR3 is TGTGCCAGCAGGGGGGGGACGGCCTATGGCTACACCTTC.

This chain links TRBV9 with TRBJ2-2; the D gene is possibly TRBD2 (5 bases). The CDR3 runs to 15 residues. The V gene's germline CDR1 is SGDLS and CDR2 YYNGEE. Trimming pared 6 bases from V and 4 bases from J, leaving 16 bases between. CDR3 nucleotide sequence: TGTGCCAGCAATGGACGGGAAGGGAGCACCGGGGAGCTGTTTTTT. This sequence encodes CASNGREGSTGELFF.

This clone was detected a few times. V is TRBV23-1 and J is TRBJ2-7; a possible D gene is TRBD1 (6 bases). TRBV23-1 is an ORF for which the function is uncertain. The CDR3 has 9 residues. V lost 8 bases and J 7 bases, leaving 6 bases between the germline ends. CDR3: CASGTEQYF. The CDR3 DNA is TGCGCCAGCGGGACAGAGCAGTACTTC.